These 27 T cell receptor beta chains were all obtained from the same sample, sequenced in a study of lung T cells in sarcoidosis with Löfgren's syndrome. MiXCR, run by TCRdb on the reads, gives a single entry per CDR3 protein. The top ten hold about 2.2% of the sample, which has tens of thousands of distinct CDR3 sequences, 21% seen once. Specimen: CD4+ T cells from PBMCs. These receptors originate from a human donor with sarcoidosis (Löfgren's syndrome or another form), or a control subject (not recorded which).

This clonotype was seen more than once but under ten times. This chain connects TRBV19 to TRBJ1-5; D is possibly TRBD1 (5 bases). With 1 base removed from V and 0 bases from J, the gap between germline ends came to 10 bases. The CDR3 extends over 16 amino acids. Germline lookup yields CDR1 LNHDA and CDR2 SQIVND (reference sequence). The DNA for the CDR3 is TGTGCCAGTAGTATAGTGGGCAGGGCTAGCAATCAGCCCCAGCATTTT. It specifies CASSIVGRASNQPQHF.

This clonotype was seen a few times. CDR3 region: CSAWTSGRSYNEQFF. CDR3 nucleotides: TGCAGTGCTTGGACTAGCGGGAGGTCCTACAATGAGCAGTTCTTC. The chain uses TRBV20-1 and TRBJ2-1, with 14 bases identical to TRBD2. Germline lookup yields CDR1 DFQATT and CDR2 SNEGSKA (reference sequence). Unmatched junction bases numbered 1, after V lost 5 bases and J lost 1 base. The CDR3 has 15 residues.

The CDR3 coding sequence is TGCGCCAGCAGCTTGGGGGGGGCGTGGGAGACCCAGTACTTC. Translation: CASSLGGAWETQYF. V usage is TRBV5-1 and J usage is TRBJ2-5; the D call may be TRBD1 or TRBD2 (6 bases each). CDR1 and CDR2 from the germline V gene are SGHRS and YFSETQ. With 0 bases removed from V and 5 bases from J, the gap between germline ends came to 11 bases. The CDR3 sequence is 14 residues long.

The rearrangement uses TRBV5-6 and TRBJ2-1, with TRBD2 matching over 14 bases. Germline V gene sequence: CDR1 SGHDT, CDR2 YYEEEE. J lost 6 bases, V lost 0 bases, and 8 bases had no gene match. The CDR3 covers 18 residues. CDR3 DNA: TGTGCCAGCAGCTTGGCGACTAGCGGGAGGGCCGGTGGCAATGAGCAGTTCTTC. It yields the protein CASSLATSGRAGGNEQFF.

Details on this clonotype: A much larger clone lies one base from this, so it may be a read error. The chain couples TRBV28 to TRBJ2-7; TRBD2 matches at 9 bases. This CDR3 has 13 amino acids. CDR1 is MDHEN, CDR2 SYDVKM, per germline. V lost 11 bases, J lost 2 bases, and 7 bases stayed unmatched. For the CDR3, the DNA is TGTGCCGGCACTAGACTAGCGGCCTACGAGCAGTACTTC. This sequence encodes CAGTRLAAYEQYF.

This clonotype occurred many times. V is TRBV7-2 and J is TRBJ2-5; TRBD2 agrees at 9 bases. This CDR3 spans 15 amino acids. J was trimmed by 1 base and V by 5 bases; bases with no gene match: 5. Germline V lookup: CDR1 SGHTA, CDR2 FQGNSA. In nucleotides, the CDR3 is TGTGCCAGCAGCGGTCGACTAGCGGTCCAAGAGACCCAGTACTTC. It specifies CASSGRLAVQETQYF.

The gene calls are TRBV27 and TRBJ2-6; D call uncertain. CDR1 is MNHEY, CDR2 SMNVEV, per germline (reference sequence). The CDR3 contains 15 residues. V shed 6 bases and J shed 0 bases, with 9 bases lying between them. The CDR3 spells CASSPVVSGANVLTF. DNA of the CDR3: TGTGCCAGCAGCCCTGTGGTCTCTGGGGCCAACGTCCTGACTTTC.

This clonotype showed up many times. The chain couples TRBV4-2 to TRBJ2-1; the match to TRBD2 covers 8 bases. V dropped 1 base and J dropped 10; count of bases not matched to a gene: 12. CDR3 length: 16 amino acids. The germline V gene has CDR1 LGHNA and CDR2 YNFKEQ. The CDR3 protein is CASSQVLSAGGKEQFF. The DNA of the CDR3 is TGTGCCAGCAGCCAAGTTTTATCGGCGGGAGGCAAAGAGCAGTTCTTC.

In this sample, this clonotype turned up many times. The chain carries TRBV27 and TRBJ1-6; D ambiguous. V gave up 6 bases and J gave up 10 bases, with 16 bases separating them. Germline V lookup: CDR1 MNHEY, CDR2 SMNVEV (reference sequence). The CDR3 covers 14 residues. For the CDR3, the DNA is TGTGCCAGCAGGAACCTCCTAACGGGATCACCCCTCCACTTT. Its translation: CASRNLLTGSPLHF.

This clonotype has just a few counts. V is TRBV19 and J is TRBJ2-3; TRBD2 might be the D (7 bases). The CDR3 sequence is 12 residues long. Germline-derived CDR1 and CDR2 are LNHDA and SQIVND (reference sequence). V was trimmed by 3 bases and J by 13 bases, leaving 14 bases between them. CDR3 protein: CASSMRGGSEYF. DNA of the CDR3: TGTGCCAGTAGTATGAGGGGGGGGAGCGAGTATTTT.

This chain joins TRBV30 and TRBJ1-5; a possible D gene is TRBD1 (6 bases). The CDR3 is 13 amino acids. V lost 0 bases to trimming and J lost 5 bases, with 8 bases between them. The germline gives CDR1 GTSNPN, CDR2 SVGIG (reference sequence). For the CDR3, the DNA is TGTGCCTGGAGTGTAGCAGGGGATCAGCCCCAGCATTTT. This gives the protein CAWSVAGDQPQHF.

In this sample, this clonotype turned up many times. The V and J genes are TRBV6-1 and TRBJ2-7; D remains unclear. This CDR3 has 14 residues. Germline CDR1 is MNHNS and CDR2 is SASEGT. V gave up 7 bases and J gave up 2 bases, with 15 bases separating them. This CDR3 is CASIAEVWAYEQYV. The CDR3, as DNA: TGTGCCAGCATCGCGGAAGTATGGGCCTACGAGCAGTACGTC.

This clonotype was seen many times. The chain has TRBV27 and TRBJ1-1; D not resolved. The V end lost 7 bases, the J end lost 6 bases, and 9 bases lay between the germline ends. This CDR3 spans 11 amino acids. The V gene's germline CDR1 is MNHEY and CDR2 SMNVEV (reference sequence). CDR3 nucleotide sequence: TGTGCCAGCAAGGGTTTCTCTGAAGCTTTCTTT. Translated, it gives CASKGFSEAFF.

CDR3 nucleotides: TGTGCCAGCAGCTTAGGAGGGAGGGGCACAGATACGCAGTATTTT. It yields the protein CASSLGGRGTDTQYF. The rearrangement joins TRBV11-2 to TRBJ2-3, with 7 bases fitting TRBD2. Germline CDR1 reads SGHAT; CDR2 reads FQNNGV. The J segment lost 1 base and the V segment lost 1 base, leaving 2 bases of the junction unmatched. The CDR3 runs 15 residues. The full variable domain, completed using reference TRBV11-2 and TRBJ2-3, is EAGVAQSPRYKIIEKRQSVAFWCNPISGHATLYWYQQILGQGPKLLIQFQNNGVVDDSQLPKDRFSAERLKGVDSTLKIQPAKLEDSAVYLCASSLGGRGTDTQYFGPGTRLTVL.

Many counts were recorded for this clonotype. Compared with germline, one end of the junction differs, possibly owing to a read error. This chain connects TRBV15 to TRBJ1-2; D remains ambiguous. The CDR3 contains 12 residues. From germline, CDR1 is LNHNV and CDR2 YYDKDF (reference sequence). In nucleotides, the CDR3 is TGTGCCACCAGCGGAGAGTTATATGGCTACACCTTC. Amino acids: CATSGELYGYTF.

This clonotype showed up many times. The chain joins TRBV7-8 to TRBJ2-6, with D perhaps matching TRBD1 or TRBD2 (5 bases each). The CDR3 sequence is 16 residues long. The V end was cut by 5 bases, the J end by 5 bases, with 16 bases between. Germline CDR1 is SGHVS and CDR2 is FQNEAQ. The CDR3 spells CASSGRQRVRANVLTF. The CDR3 nucleotides read TGTGCCAGCAGCGGCAGACAGAGGGTTCGGGCCAACGTCCTGACTTTC.

This clonotype was detected many times. V usage is TRBV20-1 and J usage is TRBJ2-1; 10 bases are shared with TRBD2. This CDR3 is built from 14 residues. J was trimmed by 5 bases and V by 3 bases; bases with no gene match: 4. Germline V CDR1 and CDR2: DFQATT, SNEGSKA (reference sequence). Here the CDR3 DNA reads TGCAGTGCTAGGGGACTAGCGAAAAACAATGAGCAGTTCTTC. As protein: CSARGLAKNNEQFF.

Concerning this clonotype: A much larger clone is a single base away; this may be a read error. The V call is TRBV6-2 or TRBV6-3, the J call TRBJ2-1, with 7 nucleotides matching TRBD2. There are 16 residues in the CDR3. V shed 7 bases, J shed 9 bases, and the junction held 18 bases outside the gene matches. Germline CDR1 MNHEY, CDR2 SVGEGT. The CDR3 sequence is CASTRWGEGRVIEQFF. CDR3 nucleotide sequence: TGTGCCAGCACCCGCTGGGGGGAGGGCCGGGTGATTGAGCAGTTCTTC.

As for this clonotype: One base away lies a much larger clone, so this may be a sequencing read error. The chain couples TRBV4-2 to TRBJ1-6; no reliable D call. CDR1 LGHNA and CDR2 YNFKEQ come from the germline V gene. This CDR3 is 15 amino acids long. The CDR3 protein is CASSQAGQDNSSLHF. The CDR3 DNA reads as TGTGCCAGCAGCCAAGCGGGCCAAGATAATTCATCCCTCCACTTT.

The rearrangement uses TRBV5-6 and TRBJ2-7, with D unresolved. V was shortened by 2 bases and J by 4 bases, with 16 bases between the two germline ends. From germline, CDR1 is SGHDT and CDR2 YYEEEE. The CDR3 totals 15 residues. The CDR3 loop is CASSFRWTQIYEQYF. As DNA, the CDR3 is TGTGCCAGCAGCTTCCGTTGGACGCAGATTTACGAGCAGTACTTC. Filled out from reference TRBV5-6 and TRBJ2-7, the complete variable domain reads DAGVTQSPTHLIKTRGQQVTLRCSPKSGHDTVSWYQQALGQGPQFIFQYYEEEERQRGNFPDRFSGHQFPNYSSELNVNALLLGDSALYLCASSFRWTQIYEQYFGPGTRLTVT.

As for this clonotype: One end of the junction varies from germline; a read error may be responsible. J is TRBJ2-1 and V is TRBV5-4; TRBD1 is a possible D gene (5 bases). Per germline, CDR1 SGHNT and CDR2 YYREEE (reference sequence). This CDR3 is built from 15 residues. CDR3 bases: TGTACCAGCACCCGGCAGGGTGTTGAGTACAATGAGCAGTTCTTC. Translating it yields CTSTRQGVEYNEQFF.

In its sample, this clonotype is medium-sized. This chain connects TRBV6-1 to TRBJ2-3; D unclear. Germline CDR1 and CDR2: MNHNS and SASEGT. There are 11 residues in the CDR3. V lost 6 bases and J 4 bases, leaving 5 bases between the germline ends. CDR3 bases: TGTGCCAGCAGCCAATCAGATACGCAGTATTTT. Translating gives CASSQSDTQYF.

The J gene is TRBJ1-1, the V gene TRBV14, with D possibly being TRBD1 (6 bases). Trimming removed 6 bases at V and 5 bases at J, with 16 bases between. This CDR3 region has 14 residues. The V gene's germline CDR1 is SGHDN and CDR2 FVKESK. The CDR3 DNA reads as TGTGCCAGCAGTTTAAGCAGGGGTCGAACTGAAGCTTTCTTT. Translating it yields CASSLSRGRTEAFF.

V usage is TRBV9 and J usage is TRBJ1-4; D not resolved. V lost 4 bases and J lost 4, with 14 bases in between. This CDR3 contains 15 residues. CDR1 and CDR2 (germline): SGDLS, YYNGEE. This CDR3 is CASSTAPGINEKLFF. In DNA, the CDR3 is TGTGCCAGCAGCACCGCTCCCGGGATTAATGAAAAACTGTTTTTT.

This clonotype was seen many times. The rearrangement uses TRBV27 and TRBJ2-1; D perhaps matches TRBD1 (6 bases). The CDR3 spans 13 residues. Trimming pared 2 bases from V and 12 bases from J, leaving 14 bases between. CDR1 MNHEY and CDR2 SMNVEV come from the germline V gene (reference sequence). The CDR3 DNA reads TGTGCCAGCAGTTTAGCACAGGGAGAGGGGCAGTTCTTC. Protein sequence: CASSLAQGEGQFF.

This clonotype showed up many times. The V and J genes are TRBV28 and TRBJ1-1; 7 bases align to TRBD1. There are 15 residues in the CDR3. Germline CDR1 and CDR2: MDHEN and SYDVKM. The trim removed 5 bases at V and 1 base at J, leaving 7 bases unmatched. Here the CDR3 DNA reads TGTGCCAGCAGTGTTCACAGGGGAACGAACACTGAAGCTTTCTTT. It yields the protein CASSVHRGTNTEAFF. The full variable domain, its missing parts supplied by reference TRBV28 and TRBJ1-1, is DVKVTQSSRYLVKRTGEKVFLECVQDMDHENMFWYRQDPGLGLRLIYFSYDVKMKEKGDIPEGYSVSREKKERFSLILESASTNQTSMYLCASSVHRGTNTEAFFGQGTRLTVV.

Many counts were recorded for this clonotype. V and J are TRBV7-2 and TRBJ2-3; 7 nucleotides line up with TRBD1. The CDR3 runs 13 residues. Germline V gives CDR1 SGHTA, CDR2 FQGNSA. With 9 bases clipped from V and 9 bases from J, the junction kept 12 bases outside the gene matches. The CDR3 region has the DNA TGTGCCAGTACAGGGGTCATTCTAGGCACGCAGTATTTT. This codes for CASTGVILGTQYF. Variable domain in full (rest from reference TRBV7-2 and TRBJ2-3): GAGVSQSPSNKVTEKGKDVELRCDPISGHTALYWYRQSLGQGLEFLIYFQGNSAPDKSGLPSDRFSAERTGGSVSTLTIQRTQQEDSAVYLCASTGVILGTQYFGPGTRLTVL.